The entry below gives a single T cell receptor (beta chain) sequence along with its context. Sample-barcoded 5' priming and a J-beta primer mix drove a second PCR of roughly 6 to 12 cycles. MiXCR was run by TCRdb on the 5' RACE reads, yielding one entry per CDR3 protein. The sample includes some 1.5 million distinct CDR3 sequences, less than 45% seen only once; the top ten take approximately 4%. This sample was taken from a study of blood T cells in healthy people across ages. V was clipped by 1 base and J by 5 bases, with 8 bases between them. There are 12 residues in the CDR3. Germline CDR1 is DFQATT and CDR2 is SNEGSKA (reference sequence). Each donor's blood draw was 7.5 to 10 milliliters of peripheral blood.

This TCR derives from a young woman in good health. The sequenced sample consisted of blood. The chain joins TRBV20-1 to TRBJ1-2; unclear D gene. Here the CDR3 reads CSARVPAYGYTF. CDR3 bases: TGCAGTGCTAGAGTGCCAGCATATGGCTACACCTTC.